Shown below are 13 T cell receptor beta chains from a single sample sequenced in a study of lymphopenia after photon versus proton radiotherapy. Generated by immunoSEQ multiplex PCR, the TCRdb table keeps only in-frame clones and is missing some. The sample carries roughly 26,000 clones, around 84% recorded once. This material consisted of peripheral blood, taken from a patient treated with photon-based radiotherapy. Source of these receptors: a man aged 40-49 years with gastric cancer.

This chain links TRBV4-2 with TRBJ1-6; D is ambiguous. This CDR3 spans 16 amino acids. Trimming took 0 bases from V and 2 from J, leaving 8 bases between them. In germline, CDR1 is LGHNA, CDR2 YNFKEQ. The CDR3 DNA reads as TGTGCCAGCAGCCAAGAAACGGCCCCCTATAATTCACCCCTCCACTTT. It specifies CASSQETAPYNSPLHF.

The rearrangement uses TRBV6-6 and TRBJ1-1; tentatively, D is TRBD1 (5 bases). The V gene's germline CDR1 is MNHNY and CDR2 SVGAGI (reference sequence). The V gene lost 5 bases and the J gene lost 4 bases, with 17 bases spanning the gap. The CDR3 runs to 15 residues. The DNA for the CDR3 is TGTGCCAGCAGTGAGGGACTTGGGTTTCGCACTGAAGCTTTCTTT. This gives the protein CASSEGLGFRTEAFF.

The table lists this clone with a few counts. The chain couples TRBV30 to TRBJ1-6; no clear D. The ends were cut back, 3 bases at V and 5 bases at J, with 2 bases in the middle. The germline V gene encodes CDR1 GTSNPN and CDR2 SVGIG (reference sequence). The CDR3 is 11 residues long. As DNA, the CDR3 is TGTGCCTGGAGCGATAATTCACCCCTCCACTTT. Translating it yields CAWSDNSPLHF.

This clone was seen just once. Other DNA sequences in the same sample also yield this CDR3. The chain joins TRBV15 to TRBJ1-2; D is possibly TRBD1 (6 bases). CDR3 length equals 14 residues. The germline V gene has CDR1 LNHNV and CDR2 YYDKDF (reference sequence). The germline V and J ends were trimmed by 0 bases and 6 bases, with 11 bases remaining between them. CDR3 amino acids: CATSREGRGNGYTF. The CDR3 nucleotides are TGTGCCACCAGCAGAGAGGGCAGGGGTAATGGCTACACCTTC.

The J gene is TRBJ2-7, the V gene TRBV10-3; TRBD1 matches at 7 bases. Looked up from germline, CDR1 is ENHRY and CDR2 is SYGVKD. This CDR3 has 13 amino acids. Germline trimming cut 6 bases from V and 4 bases from J; bases unmatched to any gene: 6. The CDR3, as DNA: TGTGCCATCAGCTGGGACAGCGAGTACGAGCAGTACTTC. This encodes CAISWDSEYEQYF.

The rearrangement joins TRBV30 to TRBJ1-2; 10 bases line up with TRBD1. The CDR3 covers 14 residues. Germline trimming cut 3 bases from V and 7 bases from J; bases unmatched to any gene: 8. Germline V lookup: CDR1 GTSNPN, CDR2 SVGIG (reference sequence). CDR3 coding DNA: TGTGCCTGGAGCGGCGGAGGGACAGGGGTTGGCTACACCTTC. Protein sequence: CAWSGGGTGVGYTF.

The chain has TRBV5-1 and TRBJ1-3; 7 bases fit TRBD1. This CDR3 region has 15 residues. Per germline, CDR1 SGHRS and CDR2 YFSETQ. Trimming cost V 0 bases and J 4 bases; bases outside gene matches: 4. The DNA of the CDR3 is TGCGCCAGCAGCTTGGTCCCGGGACAGGGAAACACCATATATTTT. Protein: CASSLVPGQGNTIYF. Using reference TRBV5-1 and TRBJ1-3 for the parts outside the CDR3, the full variable domain is KAGVTQTPRYLIKTRGQQVTLSCSPISGHRSVSWYQQTPGQGLQFLFEYFSETQRNKGNFPGRFSGRQFSNSRSEMNVSTLELGDSALYLCASSLVPGQGNTIYFGEGSWLTVV.

This chain uses TRBV6-6 with TRBJ1-5; TRBD1 matches 11 bases. Germline loops: CDR1 MNHNY, CDR2 SVGAGI (reference sequence). The CDR3 contains 14 residues. V trimming: 7 bases; J trimming: 6 bases; junction bases outside the gene matches: 5. The CDR3 bases are TGTGCCAGCAATGGACAGGGGGCCTTTCAGCCCCAGCATTTT. Its translation is CASNGQGAFQPQHF.

This sequence joins TRBV4-1 and TRBJ2-3; 9 bases map to TRBD1. V gave up 2 bases and J gave up 3 bases; unmatched junction bases: 6. CDR3 length equals 16 residues. The germline V gene has CDR1 MGHRA and CDR2 YSYEKL. The CDR3 sequence is CASSQQTGGRTDTQYF. For the CDR3, the DNA is TGCGCCAGCAGCCAACAAACAGGGGGCCGGACAGATACGCAGTATTTT.

The rearrangement joins TRBV11-3 to TRBJ2-1; D perhaps matches TRBD2 (6 bases). The germline V gene encodes CDR1 SGHNT and CDR2 YENEEA. The CDR3 covers 15 residues. V was shortened by 0 bases and J by 3 bases, with 9 bases between the two germline ends. The CDR3 loop is CASSLEATSYNEQFF. The CDR3 DNA reads as TGTGCCAGCAGCTTAGAAGCGACTAGCTACAATGAGCAGTTCTTC.

This rearrangement joins TRBV6-1 to TRBJ2-3; possibly TRBD1 or TRBD2 for D (5 bases each). Germline loops: CDR1 MNHNS, CDR2 SASEGT. The CDR3 contains 15 residues. V was shortened by 4 bases and J by 5 bases, with 16 bases between the two germline ends. CDR3 residues: CASSGKGRLRDTQYF. In nucleotides, the CDR3 is TGTGCCAGCAGTGGTAAGGGACGGCTGCGAGATACGCAGTATTTT.

This clone was picked up a small number of times. The chain links TRBV10-3 to TRBJ2-7, with D unresolved. The ends were cut back, 0 bases at V and 2 bases at J, with 8 bases in the middle. CDR3 length: 14 amino acids. The germline CDR1 and CDR2 sequences are ENHRY and SYGVKD. The CDR3 here is CAISESTNPYEQYF. The CDR3 DNA follows: TGTGCCATCAGTGAGTCCACTAACCCCTACGAGCAGTACTTC.

V is TRBV19 and J is TRBJ1-1; D gene unclear. The germline V gene has CDR1 LNHDA and CDR2 SQIVND (reference sequence). V was trimmed by 3 bases and J by 10 bases, leaving 12 bases between them. There are 12 residues in the CDR3. The CDR3 DNA reads TGTGCCAGTAGTATGACTGGGAAGGGAGCTTTCTTT. Protein product: CASSMTGKGAFF.